The 25 T cell receptor beta chains listed next were all sequenced from one sample in a study of T cell responses to AZD1222 COVID-19 vaccine. Method: immunoSEQ multiplex PCR; TCRdb's copy keeps in-frame clones and lacks some. The sample carries over 100,000 clones, more than 85% recorded once. Sequencing was performed on peripheral blood, taken on day 0 of AZD1222 vaccination. The receptor source for this set is an adult in good health.

J is TRBJ1-2 and V is TRBV4-3, with 7 bases fitting TRBD1. With V trimmed by 4 bases and J by 7 bases, 12 bases remained unmatched. This CDR3 contains 15 residues. The germline V gene encodes CDR1 LGHNA and CDR2 YSLEER. CDR3 DNA: TGCGCCAGCAGCCCCACCGGGACAGACAGAGGTGGCTACACCTTC. This codes for CASSPTGTDRGGYTF.

The chain carries TRBV7-9 and TRBJ2-1; 8 bases fit TRBD1. The CDR3 runs to 16 residues. Germline CDR1 SEHNR, CDR2 FQNEAQ (reference sequence). With 0 bases clipped from V and 9 bases from J, the junction kept 10 bases outside the gene matches. The CDR3 is CASSLAPGQAVGEQFF. For the CDR3, the DNA is TGTGCCAGCAGCTTAGCGCCGGGACAGGCGGTCGGTGAGCAGTTCTTC. Combining the CDR3 with reference TRBV7-9 and TRBJ2-1 gives the whole variable domain DTGVSQNPRHKITKRGQNVTFRCDPISEHNRLYWYRQTLGQGPEFLTYFQNEAQLEKSRLLSDRFSAERPKGSFSTLEIQRTEQGDSAMYLCASSLAPGQAVGEQFFGPGTRLTVL.

The V and J genes are TRBV30 and TRBJ2-7; perhaps D is TRBD1 or TRBD2 (6 bases each). The CDR3 is 13 amino acids. Germline lookup yields CDR1 GTSNPN and CDR2 SVGIG (reference sequence). V was cut by 8 bases and J by 5 bases, with 19 bases left in between. CDR3 residues: CARATGGGNEQYF. The CDR3 DNA follows: TGTGCCCGAGCCACTGGAGGGGGTAACGAGCAGTACTTC.

The chain couples TRBV4-2 to TRBJ1-2, with a weak D call TRBD1 (5 bases). V lost 0 bases and J lost 4, with 30 bases in between. This CDR3 spans 21 amino acids. Germline V lookup: CDR1 LGHNA, CDR2 YNFKEQ. The CDR3 reads CASSQDLPMGRANLRSYGYTF. The CDR3 nucleotides read TGTGCCAGCAGCCAAGATCTTCCTATGGGGCGCGCAAACCTCCGAAGCTATGGCTACACCTTC.

J is TRBJ1-1 and V is TRBV5-1; D is undetermined. The CDR3 has 15 amino acids. The germline V gene encodes CDR1 SGHRS and CDR2 YFSETQ. V lost 1 base and J lost 1, with 11 bases in between. The CDR3 DNA follows: TGCGCCAGCAGCTTGTCGGCAGGTAAGAACACTGAAGCTTTCTTT. It specifies CASSLSAGKNTEAFF. Full variable domain (remainder filled in from reference TRBV5-1 and TRBJ1-1): KAGVTQTPRYLIKTRGQQVTLSCSPISGHRSVSWYQQTPGQGLQFLFEYFSETQRNKGNFPGRFSGRQFSNSRSEMNVSTLELGDSALYLCASSLSAGKNTEAFFGQGTRLTVV.

This CDR3 reads CASSYPAVYGYTF. The CDR3 DNA reads as TGTGCCAGCAGTTACCCGGCCGTTTATGGCTACACCTTC. The chain couples TRBV6-2 or TRBV6-3 to TRBJ1-2; D unresolved. Germline V gene lookup returns CDR1 MNHEY and CDR2 SVGEGT. The V end lost 2 bases, the J end lost 5 bases, and 9 bases lay between the germline ends. The CDR3 runs to 13 residues.

The genes are TRBV6-5 and TRBJ1-4; 8 bases match TRBD1. CDR1 and CDR2 from the germline V gene are MNHEY and SVGAGI. This CDR3 has 14 amino acids. Trimming took 4 bases from V and 4 from J; bases not matched to a gene: 2. The CDR3 reads CASSWDRFNEKLFF. The CDR3 nucleotides read TGTGCCAGCAGTTGGGACAGGTTTAATGAAAAACTGTTTTTT.

V and J are TRBV4-2 and TRBJ1-1; perhaps TRBD1 as D (5 bases). The CDR3 consists of 18 residues. Per germline, CDR1 LGHNA and CDR2 YNFKEQ. V lost 4 bases to trimming and J lost 1 base, with 22 bases between them. CDR3: CASSLKPQNGGRNTEAFF. The CDR3 coding sequence is TGTGCCAGCAGCCTAAAACCCCAGAACGGGGGGAGGAACACTGAAGCTTTCTTT.

This chain connects TRBV6-2 or TRBV6-3 to TRBJ1-1; D possibly corresponds to TRBD1 (5 bases). The CDR3 contains 15 residues. Germline loops: CDR1 MNHEY, CDR2 SVGEGT. With 4 bases removed from V and 0 bases from J, the gap between germline ends came to 12 bases. The CDR3 protein is CASSWGGGLNTEAFF. DNA for the CDR3: TGTGCCAGCAGTTGGGGCGGTGGTCTGAACACTGAAGCTTTCTTT.

This clone was observed once. The chain joins TRBV5-8 to TRBJ2-1; 9 bases match TRBD1. Germline CDR1 reads SGHTS; CDR2 reads YDEGEE. This CDR3 region has 11 residues. The J segment lost 15 bases and the V segment lost 5 bases, leaving 6 bases of the junction unmatched. For the CDR3, the DNA is TGTGCCAGCAGTAGTGACAGGGGGTGGTTCTTC. Translation: CASSSDRGWFF.

The CDR3 is CASSYSTRYEQYF. CDR3 DNA: TGTGCCAGCAGTTACTCGACGCGCTACGAGCAGTACTTC. This sequence joins TRBV6-2 or TRBV6-3 and TRBJ2-7, with D unresolved. The V end was cut by 0 bases, the J end by 3 bases, with 6 bases between. This CDR3 spans 13 amino acids. The germline CDR1 and CDR2 sequences are MNHEY and SVGEGT.

The chain is built from TRBV4-3 and TRBJ1-6; 7 positions match TRBD1. Looked up from germline, CDR1 is LGHNA and CDR2 is YSLEER. V lost 2 bases to trimming and J lost 11 bases; unmatched junction nucleotides: 3. This CDR3 has 13 residues. The CDR3: CASSQNRGAPLHF. The CDR3 region has the DNA TGCGCCAGCAGCCAAAACAGGGGTGCACCCCTCCACTTT.

The chain carries TRBV10-3 and TRBJ2-7, with 9 bases that match TRBD1. V was pared by 5 bases and J by 7 bases, with 12 bases of the junction left unmatched. Germline values: CDR1 ENHRY, CDR2 SYGVKD. This CDR3 has 15 residues. The CDR3 region has the DNA TGTGCCATCAGTCGTGACGGGACAGGGTCGAAGGAGCAGTACTTC. Protein sequence: CAISRDGTGSKEQYF.

CDR3 residues: CASSKRQKNTEAFF. Written as DNA, the CDR3 is TGTGCCAGCAGTAAAAGACAGAAGAACACTGAAGCTTTCTTT. The chain is built from TRBV6-5 and TRBJ1-1; TRBD1 might be the D (5 bases). The CDR3 runs 14 residues. Germline V gene sequence: CDR1 MNHEY, CDR2 SVGAGI. V lost 5 bases and J 1 base, leaving 11 bases between the germline ends.

The rearrangement links TRBV7-2 to TRBJ1-5, with D tentatively TRBD1 (5 bases). Trimming cost V 5 bases and J 2 bases, with 13 bases left between them. The germline CDR1 and CDR2 sequences are SGHTA and FQGNSA. This CDR3 spans 15 amino acids. This CDR3 is CASSPGQGGNQPQHF. The CDR3 nucleotides read TGTGCCAGCAGCCCAGGTCAGGGAGGCAATCAGCCCCAGCATTTT.

By share of the sample, this clone is medium-sized. V usage is TRBV6-2 or TRBV6-3 and J usage is TRBJ1-1; 7 nucleotides agree with TRBD1. J was trimmed by 6 bases and V by 5 bases; bases with no gene match: 18. This CDR3 is 17 amino acids long. Germline V gene lookup returns CDR1 MNHEY and CDR2 SVGEGT. DNA of the CDR3: TGTGCCAGCAGTCCACGCCTATTTAGGGGGCTGGGCCCTGAAGCTTTCTTT. Translating gives CASSPRLFRGLGPEAFF.

This clone has only one observation. The chain has TRBV19 and TRBJ2-2; 7 nucleotides line up with TRBD1. The CDR3 extends over 15 amino acids. The J segment lost 2 bases and the V segment lost 6 bases, leaving 6 bases of the junction unmatched. Per the germline V gene, CDR1 is LNHDA and CDR2 is SQIVND (reference sequence). The chain's CDR3 is CASRSDRLNTGELFF. The CDR3 DNA reads as TGTGCCAGTAGATCGGACAGGTTAAACACCGGGGAGCTGTTTTTT.

This clone was seen only once. The V gene is TRBV7-8, the J gene TRBJ2-5; a possible D gene is TRBD1 (5 bases). Germline CDR1 and CDR2: SGHVS and FQNEAQ. The V end lost 5 bases, the J end lost 9 bases, and 22 bases lay between the germline ends. The CDR3 extends over 15 amino acids. This CDR3 reads CASSGRIGYSGPQYF. CDR3 nucleotide sequence: TGTGCCAGCAGCGGGCGCATTGGATACTCAGGGCCCCAGTACTTC.

The chain joins TRBV4-3 to TRBJ1-5, with D perhaps matching TRBD1 (5 bases). Germline assignment: CDR1 LGHNA and CDR2 YSLEER. The CDR3 sequence is 15 residues long. With 1 base removed from V and 4 bases from J, the gap between germline ends came to 11 bases. The CDR3 bases are TGCGCCAGCAGCCAAGGTTGGCAGGGTAATCAGCCCCAGCATTTT. Encoded protein: CASSQGWQGNQPQHF.

The V call is TRBV12-5, the J call TRBJ1-2; the match to TRBD1 covers 8 bases. The CDR3 has 15 amino acids. The germline V gene encodes CDR1 LGHNT and CDR2 FRNRAP. J was trimmed by 8 bases and V by 0 bases; bases with no gene match: 8. In DNA, the CDR3 is TGTGCTAGTGGTTTGGTACCCCCAGGGGGCAGCGGCTACACCTTC. It specifies CASGLVPPGGSGYTF.

The rearrangement uses TRBV4-1 and TRBJ1-4; D may be TRBD1 (5 bases). Trimming removed 3 bases at V and 8 bases at J, with 16 bases between. The germline V gene encodes CDR1 MGHRA and CDR2 YSYEKL. CDR3 size: 15 residues. As DNA, the CDR3 is TGCGCCAGCAGCCAGAGGGGAGCCTCCGGGGAAAAACTGTTTTTT. This translates into CASSQRGASGEKLFF.

The genes are TRBV7-3 and TRBJ2-7, with D maybe TRBD2 (7 bases). The CDR3 is 12 residues long. Germline V gene lookup returns CDR1 SGHTA and CDR2 FQGTGA. The V gene lost 3 bases and the J gene lost 10 bases, with 13 bases spanning the gap. The DNA of the CDR3 is TGTGCCAGCAGCTTTCAGGGGAGGGAACAGTACTTC. It translates to CASSFQGREQYF.

This chain uses TRBV7-2 with TRBJ2-1; TRBD2 aligns across 8 bases. The CDR3 covers 16 residues. The germline CDR1 and CDR2 sequences are SGHTA and FQGNSA. J lost 9 bases, V lost 4 bases, and 14 bases had no gene match. The DNA for the CDR3 is TGTGCCAGCAGCTCCCTGGGCGGGGGGATGCATAGTGAGCAGTTCTTC. This codes for CASSSLGGGMHSEQFF. The whole variable domain, filled in from reference TRBV7-2 and TRBJ2-1, reads GAGVSQSPSNKVTEKGKDVELRCDPISGHTALYWYRQSLGQGLEFLIYFQGNSAPDKSGLPSDRFSAERTGGSVSTLTIQRTQQEDSAVYLCASSSLGGGMHSEQFFGPGTRLTVL.

The J gene is TRBJ2-7, the V gene TRBV18; 14 bases map to TRBD2. The V gene end was trimmed by 8 bases and the J gene end by 7 bases; junction bases not matched to a gene: 7. CDR3 size: 14 residues. In germline, CDR1 is KGHSH, CDR2 LQKENI. Here the CDR3 reads CASGTGLAGVEQYF. As DNA, the CDR3 is TGTGCCAGCGGAACGGGACTAGCGGGGGTTGAGCAGTACTTC.

The gene calls are TRBV28 and TRBJ1-1; D not resolved. CDR1 and CDR2 from the germline V gene are MDHEN and SYDVKM. The CDR3 loop spans 14 amino acids. V lost 2 bases and J 0 bases, leaving 7 bases between the germline ends. The CDR3 DNA sequence: TGTGCCAGCAGTTTAAATCTCATGAACACTGAAGCTTTCTTT. As protein: CASSLNLMNTEAFF. Full variable domain (rest looked up from reference TRBV28 and TRBJ1-1): DVKVTQSSRYLVKRTGEKVFLECVQDMDHENMFWYRQDPGLGLRLIYFSYDVKMKEKGDIPEGYSVSREKKERFSLILESASTNQTSMYLCASSLNLMNTEAFFGQGTRLTVV.